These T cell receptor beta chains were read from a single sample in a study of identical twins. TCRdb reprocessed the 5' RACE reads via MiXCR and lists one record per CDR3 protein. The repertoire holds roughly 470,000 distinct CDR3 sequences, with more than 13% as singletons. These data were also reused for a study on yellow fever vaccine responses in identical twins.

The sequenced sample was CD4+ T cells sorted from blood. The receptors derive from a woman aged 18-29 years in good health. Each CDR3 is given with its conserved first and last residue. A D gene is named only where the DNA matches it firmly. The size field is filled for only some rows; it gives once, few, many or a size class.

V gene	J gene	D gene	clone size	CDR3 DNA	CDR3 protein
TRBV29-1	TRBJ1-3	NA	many	TGCAGCGTTGGTTCTGGAAACACCATATATTTT	CSVGSGNTIYF
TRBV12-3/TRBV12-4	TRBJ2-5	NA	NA	TGTGCCAGCACCCCGGGGACGGGAGAGACCCAGTACTTC	CASTPGTGETQYF
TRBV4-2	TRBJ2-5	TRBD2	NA	TGTGCCAGCAGCCAAGAGGTTGGGAGGGCTAGAGAGACCCAGTACTTC	CASSQEVGRARETQYF
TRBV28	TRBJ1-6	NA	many	TGTGCCAGCAGTTTAGGTCCGGGGAAGGGGTCACCCCTCCACTTT	CASSLGPGKGSPLHF
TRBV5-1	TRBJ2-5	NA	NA	TGCGCCAGCAGCACCTCCATGGGGCGGGAGACCCAGTACTTC	CASSTSMGRETQYF
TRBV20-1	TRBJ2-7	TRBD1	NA	TGCAGTGCCGAGGGACAGGGAGACCCCTACGAGCAGTACTTC	CSAEGQGDPYEQYF
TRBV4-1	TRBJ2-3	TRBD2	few	TGCGCCAGCAGCCTGGACAGCGGGAGTGGGATAGATACGCAGTATTTT	CASSLDSGSGIDTQYF
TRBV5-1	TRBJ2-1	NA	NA	TGCGCCAGCAGCCTCTACGGACGGAATTTGGATGAGCAGTTCTTC	CASSLYGRNLDEQFF
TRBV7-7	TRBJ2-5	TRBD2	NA	TGTACCAGCAGTTATCCGGGGGTAGCGGGGGGGCCGACTGAGACCCAGTACTTC	CTSSYPGVAGGPTETQYF
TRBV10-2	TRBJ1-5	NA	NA	TGCGCCAGCAGTGAGTTTACTCTACCCCAGCATTTT	CASSEFTLPQHF
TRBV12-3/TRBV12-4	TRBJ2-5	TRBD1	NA	TGTGCCAGTCAGGGGGACCAAGAGACCCAGTACTTC	CASQGDQETQYF
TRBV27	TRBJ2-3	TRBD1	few	TGTGCCAGCGGCCCCATGGGACAGGGACCAGATACGCAGTATTTT	CASGPMGQGPDTQYF
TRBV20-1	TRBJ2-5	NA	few	TGCAGTGTTAGCCGGATACTTCAAGAGACCCAGTACTTC	CSVSRILQETQYF
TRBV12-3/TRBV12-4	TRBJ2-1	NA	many	TGTGCCAGCAGTTCCCTAGGTCTCAATGAGCAGTTCTTC	CASSSLGLNEQFF
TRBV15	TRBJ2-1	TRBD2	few	TGTGCCACCAGCAGACGGGACGGGGGGTTGGGGGAGCAGTTCTTC	CATSRRDGGLGEQFF
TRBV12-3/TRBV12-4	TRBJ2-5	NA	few	TGTGCCAGCACCTACTCGACGAAAGAGACCCAGTACTTC	CASTYSTKETQYF
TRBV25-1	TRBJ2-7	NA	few	TGTGCCAGCAGACTGAATGCCTACGAGCAGTACTTC	CASRLNAYEQYF
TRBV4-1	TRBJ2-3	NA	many	TGCGCCAGCAGCCAAATAGATTTGGGTTTCACAGATACGCAGTATTTT	CASSQIDLGFTDTQYF
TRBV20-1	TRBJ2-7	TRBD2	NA	TGCAGTGCTCCCTACCCGATAGCGGGGGGGATCACCTACGAGCAGTACTTC	CSAPYPIAGGITYEQYF
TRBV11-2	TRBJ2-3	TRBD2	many	TGTGCCAGCAGCTCCTTAGCGGGAGCAGATACGCAGTATTTT	CASSSLAGADTQYF
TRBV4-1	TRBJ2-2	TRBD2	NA	TGCGCCAGCAGCCAAGAGCTAGCGGGAGGGCCGGGCACCGGGGAGCTGTTTTTT	CASSQELAGGPGTGELFF
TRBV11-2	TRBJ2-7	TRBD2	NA	TGTGCCAGCAGCCCCGGGACTAGCCGGGGCGAGCAGTACTTC	CASSPGTSRGEQYF
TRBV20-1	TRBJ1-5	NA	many	TGCAGTGCTAGAGGCCACCTTAGCAATCAGCCCCAGCATTTT	CSARGHLSNQPQHF
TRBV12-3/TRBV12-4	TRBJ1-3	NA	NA	TGTGCCAGCAGTTTAGGTGGACGGAGCTCTGGAAACACCATATATTTT	CASSLGGRSSGNTIYF
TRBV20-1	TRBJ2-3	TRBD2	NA	TGCAGTGCTAGAGGTTCTAGCGGGAGCACAGATACGCAGTATTTT	CSARGSSGSTDTQYF
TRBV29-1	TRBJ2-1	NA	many	TGCAGCGTTCCTACACCGAGCTCCTACAATGAGCAGTTCTTC	CSVPTPSSYNEQFF
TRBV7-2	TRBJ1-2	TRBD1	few	TGTGCCAGCAGCTACGGACAGGGCTTTAACTATGGCTACACCTTC	CASSYGQGFNYGYTF
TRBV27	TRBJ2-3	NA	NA	TGTGCCAGCAGTTCTGCAAGCACAGATACGCAGTATTTT	CASSSASTDTQYF
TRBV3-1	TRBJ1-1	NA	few	TGTGCCAGCAGCAGGACCATTACAGGGCTGTGGAACACTGAAGCTTTCTTT	CASSRTITGLWNTEAFF
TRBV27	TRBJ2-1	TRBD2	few	TGTGCCAGAAGGTTCGGACTAGCGGGAGGTTACAATGAGCAGTTCTTC	CARRFGLAGGYNEQFF
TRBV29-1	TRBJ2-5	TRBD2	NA	TGCAGCGTTGTCCCACTAGCGGGGGGGAGCAGGACCCAGTACTTC	CSVVPLAGGSRTQYF
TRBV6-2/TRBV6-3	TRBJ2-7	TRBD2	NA	TGTGCCAGCAGACTTACTAGCGGGAAATACGAGCAGTACTTC	CASRLTSGKYEQYF
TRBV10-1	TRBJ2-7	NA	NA	TGCGCCAGCAGTGATGGGGCTACGGGGGCCTACGAGCAGTACTTC	CASSDGATGAYEQYF
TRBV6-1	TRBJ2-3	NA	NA	TGTGCCAGCAGTGATGGACCCGCCCTGAGCACAGATACGCAGTATTTT	CASSDGPALSTDTQYF
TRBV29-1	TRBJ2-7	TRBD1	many	TGCAGCGTCACGGGACAGACCTACGAGCAGTACTTC	CSVTGQTYEQYF
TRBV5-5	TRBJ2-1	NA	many	TGTGCCAGCAGCTTGGATCTTAATGAGCAGTTCTTC	CASSLDLNEQFF
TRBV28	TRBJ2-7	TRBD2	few	TGTGCCAGCAGTACCATTGCGGGGGTCGGAGGGCAGCAGTACTTC	CASSTIAGVGGQQYF
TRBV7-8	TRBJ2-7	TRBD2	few	TGTGCCAGCAGCTTAAAGGGACTAGTAAATTACGAGCAGTACTTC	CASSLKGLVNYEQYF
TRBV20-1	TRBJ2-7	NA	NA	TGCAGTGCTAGAGATGGGGGCAGCAGAGCCTACGAGCAGTACTTC	CSARDGGSRAYEQYF
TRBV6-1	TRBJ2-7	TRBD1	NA	TGTGCCAGCAGTGAATTAGGGACAGGGAGTTACGAGCAGTACTTC	CASSELGTGSYEQYF